This paragraph reports one TCR beta chain. This sample is part of a study of technical replicates of blood from several donors. Germline trimming cut 0 bases from V and 2 bases from J; bases unmatched to any gene: 8. The CDR3 extends over 18 amino acids. Here immunoSEQ multiplex PCR was the method, and the copy in TCRdb shows in-frame clones only, minus some. The sample consists of more than 65,000 clones, nearly 96% of them appearing once. The specimen was T cells isolated from PBMCs. V usage is TRBV5-3 and J usage is TRBJ2-1; 10 positions match TRBD2. TRBV5-3 is given ORF status, its function remaining uncertain. The sequence was obtained from a human donor in good health. Written as DNA, the CDR3 is TGTGCCAGAAGCTTGGCCGGGCTAGCGGGAGTCCCCTACAATGAGCAGTTCTTC. Translated: CARSLAGLAGVPYNEQFF.